This T cell receptor beta chain originates from a study of OX40 agonist ivuxolimab in advanced cancers. About the study: Ivuxolimab, which is an agonistic anti-OX40 (CD134) antibody, was administered to the patients. Eligibility rules accepted prior anti-PD-1, anti-PD-L1 or anti-CTLA-4 therapy, and under 45% had some.

The protocol was immunoSEQ multiplex PCR, while the TCRdb copy is restricted to in-frame clones and leaves out a portion. Of 98,000 or so clones listed, about 91% are singletons. As for this clone: Antigen unknown.

Study-level results: Antigen specificity remained undetermined for the expanded peripheral T cells.

Per germline, CDR1 SGHTA and CDR2 FQGNSA. CDR3 size: 13 residues. V was pared by 3 bases and J by 1 base, with 4 bases between. The specimen comprised CD4+ or CD8+ T cells sorted from blood, sampled in a trial of the OX40 agonist ivuxolimab. The chain uses TRBV7-2 and TRBJ2-1; the D is unclear. This clonotype was obtained from an adult with an advanced solid tumor such as melanoma, head and neck, liver or kidney cancer. The CDR3 region has the DNA TGTGCCAGCAGCTTCCAGTCCTACAATGAGCAGTTCTTC. Translation: CASSFQSYNEQFF.